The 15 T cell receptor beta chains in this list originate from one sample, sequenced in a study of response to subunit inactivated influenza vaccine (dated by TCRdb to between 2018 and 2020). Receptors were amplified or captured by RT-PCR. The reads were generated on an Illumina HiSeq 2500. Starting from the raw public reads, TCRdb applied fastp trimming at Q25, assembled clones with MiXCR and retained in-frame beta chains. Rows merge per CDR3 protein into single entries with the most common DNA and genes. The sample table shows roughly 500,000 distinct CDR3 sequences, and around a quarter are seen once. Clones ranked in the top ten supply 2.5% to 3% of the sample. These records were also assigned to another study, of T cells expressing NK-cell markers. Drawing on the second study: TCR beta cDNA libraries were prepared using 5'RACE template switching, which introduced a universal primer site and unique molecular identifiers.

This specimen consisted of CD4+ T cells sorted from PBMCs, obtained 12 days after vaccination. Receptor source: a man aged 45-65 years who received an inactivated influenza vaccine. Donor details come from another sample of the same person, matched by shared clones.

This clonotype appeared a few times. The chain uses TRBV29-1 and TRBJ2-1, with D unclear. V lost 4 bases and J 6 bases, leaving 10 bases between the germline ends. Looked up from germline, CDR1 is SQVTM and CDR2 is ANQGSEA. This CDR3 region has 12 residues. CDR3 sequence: CSVVPRTNEQFF. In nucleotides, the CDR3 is TGCAGCGTTGTGCCGAGGACCAATGAGCAGTTCTTC.

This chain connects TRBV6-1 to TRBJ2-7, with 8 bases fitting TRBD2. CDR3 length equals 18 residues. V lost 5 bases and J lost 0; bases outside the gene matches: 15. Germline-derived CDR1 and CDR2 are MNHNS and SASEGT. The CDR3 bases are TGTGCCAGCAGTCGCGGCGGGACCACTAGCGGCTTCTCCTACGAGCAGTACTTC. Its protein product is CASSRGGTTSGFSYEQYF.

The CDR3 sequence is CSARDGLARITDTQYF. As DNA, the CDR3 is TGCAGTGCTAGAGATGGGCTAGCGCGAATCACAGATACGCAGTATTTT. This chain connects TRBV20-1 to TRBJ2-3, with D perhaps matching TRBD2 (6 bases). The CDR3 is 16 amino acids. V gave up 0 bases and J gave up 2 bases, with 15 bases separating them. CDR1 and CDR2 from the germline V gene are DFQATT and SNEGSKA (reference sequence).

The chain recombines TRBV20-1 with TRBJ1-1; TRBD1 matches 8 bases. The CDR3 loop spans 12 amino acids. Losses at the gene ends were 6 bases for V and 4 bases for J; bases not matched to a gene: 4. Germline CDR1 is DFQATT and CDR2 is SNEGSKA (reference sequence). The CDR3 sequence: CSAPGGITEAFF. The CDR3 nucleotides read TGCAGTGCACCAGGGGGCATCACTGAAGCTTTCTTT.

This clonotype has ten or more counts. The CDR3 region has the DNA TGTGCCAGCAGCGAATCGGGACATTTATACGAGCAGTACTTC. Encoded protein: CASSESGHLYEQYF. J is TRBJ2-7 and V is TRBV7-6, with D perhaps matching TRBD1 (6 bases). V lost 5 bases to trimming and J lost 4 bases, with 15 bases between them. This CDR3 contains 14 residues. Looked up from germline, CDR1 is SGHVS and CDR2 is FNYEAQ.

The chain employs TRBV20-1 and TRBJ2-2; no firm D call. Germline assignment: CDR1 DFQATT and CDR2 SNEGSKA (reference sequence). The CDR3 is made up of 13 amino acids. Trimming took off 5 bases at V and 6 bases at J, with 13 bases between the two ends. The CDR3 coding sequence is TGCAGTGCTGGTGGGGTTCTAGCCGGGGAGCTGTTTTTT. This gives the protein CSAGGVLAGELFF.

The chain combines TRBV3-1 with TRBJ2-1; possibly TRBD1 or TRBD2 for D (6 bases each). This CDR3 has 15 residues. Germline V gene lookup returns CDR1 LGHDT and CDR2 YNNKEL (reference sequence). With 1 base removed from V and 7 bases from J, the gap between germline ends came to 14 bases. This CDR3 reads CASSQGLGGKNEQFF. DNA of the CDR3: TGTGCCAGCAGCCAAGGTCTAGGGGGGAAAAATGAGCAGTTCTTC.

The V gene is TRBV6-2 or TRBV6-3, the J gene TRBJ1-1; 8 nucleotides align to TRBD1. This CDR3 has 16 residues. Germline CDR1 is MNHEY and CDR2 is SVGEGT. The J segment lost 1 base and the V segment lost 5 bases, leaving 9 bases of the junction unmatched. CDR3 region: CASSPGQGSTNTEAFF. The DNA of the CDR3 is TGTGCCAGCAGTCCTGGACAGGGAAGTACGAACACTGAAGCTTTCTTT.

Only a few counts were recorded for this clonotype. The CDR3 DNA sequence: TGCGCCAGCAGCCAAGAACCGACAGGGGTATATGGCTACACCTTC. Protein sequence: CASSQEPTGVYGYTF. J is TRBJ1-2 and V is TRBV4-3, with 8 bases aligning to TRBD1. Germline V CDR1 and CDR2: LGHNA, YSLEER. The CDR3 totals 15 residues. Trimming at V came to 0 bases and at J to 5 bases, leaving 5 bases not matched to a gene.

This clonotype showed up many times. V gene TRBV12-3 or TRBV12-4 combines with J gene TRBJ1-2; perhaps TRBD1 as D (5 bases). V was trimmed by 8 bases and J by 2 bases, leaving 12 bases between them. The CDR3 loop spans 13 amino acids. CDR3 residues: CASGTGGNYGYTF. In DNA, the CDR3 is TGTGCCAGCGGGACGGGGGGAAACTATGGCTACACCTTC.

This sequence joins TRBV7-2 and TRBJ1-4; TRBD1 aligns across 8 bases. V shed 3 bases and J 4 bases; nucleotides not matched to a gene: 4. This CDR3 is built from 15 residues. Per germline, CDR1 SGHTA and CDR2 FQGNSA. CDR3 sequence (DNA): TGTGCCAGCAGCTTCGGGACAGGCGTTAATGAAAAACTGTTTTTT. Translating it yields CASSFGTGVNEKLFF.

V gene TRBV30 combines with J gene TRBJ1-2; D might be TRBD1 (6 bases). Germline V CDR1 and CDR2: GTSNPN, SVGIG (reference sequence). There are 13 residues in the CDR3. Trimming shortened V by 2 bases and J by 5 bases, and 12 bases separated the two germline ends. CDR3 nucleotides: TGTGCCTGGAGTACGGGGGCTGGGTATGGCTACACCTTC. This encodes CAWSTGAGYGYTF.

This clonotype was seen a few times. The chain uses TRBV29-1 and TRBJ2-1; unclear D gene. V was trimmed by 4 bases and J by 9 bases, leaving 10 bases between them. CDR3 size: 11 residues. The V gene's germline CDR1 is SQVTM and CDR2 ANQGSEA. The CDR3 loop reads CSVVLFGEQFF. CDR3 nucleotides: TGCAGCGTTGTACTATTTGGTGAGCAGTTCTTC.

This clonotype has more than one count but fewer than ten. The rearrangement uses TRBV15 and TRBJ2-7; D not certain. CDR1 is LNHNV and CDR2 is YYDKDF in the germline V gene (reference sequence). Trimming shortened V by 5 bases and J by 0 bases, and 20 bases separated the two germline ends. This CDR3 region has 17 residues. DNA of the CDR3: TGTGCCACCAGCCCCAGCTTTGATCGGTACGGCTCCTACGAGCAGTACTTC. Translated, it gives CATSPSFDRYGSYEQYF.

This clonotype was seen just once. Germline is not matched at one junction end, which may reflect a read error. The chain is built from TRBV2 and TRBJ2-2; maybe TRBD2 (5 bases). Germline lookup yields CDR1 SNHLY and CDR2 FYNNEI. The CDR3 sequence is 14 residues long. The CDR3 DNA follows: TGTGACAGCAGTGTTGGGAGACTCACCGGGGAGCTGTTTTTT. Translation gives CDSSVGRLTGELFF.